The clone carrying this T cell receptor beta chain appeared many times. Its matching antigen is unknown. These data come from a study of human T cells and chemical hapten exposure. Study results and limitations: The number of TCRs above 1 in 1000 frequency did not change after DPC sensitization.

Time point meaning: pre-sensitization, week 0. Treatment meaning: therapeutic diphenylcyclopropenone sensitization with weekly scalp DPC. Ahead of applying each patch test, blood was sampled. Participating donors were patients with alopecia, aged 18 to 70 years, considered appropriate candidates for DPC. In the source study's methods: Sample-level TCR yields exhibited a median of approximately 96,000, with a range of roughly 23,224 to 700,000. MiXCR, applied by TCRdb to the RACE reads, yields one record per CDR3 protein. These V and J calls are TCRdb output, not the study's own analysis. Of around 300,000 distinct CDR3 sequences listed, around 5% are singletons. The germline gives CDR1 MNHEY, CDR2 SVGEGT. Trimming cost V 4 bases and J 4 bases, with 16 bases left between them. The CDR3 runs to 15 residues.

This chain uses TRBV6-2 or TRBV6-3 with TRBJ1-1; possible D gene TRBD1, 5 bases. Here the sequenced sample was whole blood, taken in connection with sensitization to the hapten diphenylcyclopropenone (DPC). This TCR derives from a woman aged 18-29 years with alopecia areata. Some clones in this sample may be carry-over from other donors' samples. CDR3 residues: CASSSYNRPATEAFF. The CDR3, as DNA: TGTGCCAGCAGTTCGTATAACAGGCCGGCCACTGAAGCTTTCTTT.